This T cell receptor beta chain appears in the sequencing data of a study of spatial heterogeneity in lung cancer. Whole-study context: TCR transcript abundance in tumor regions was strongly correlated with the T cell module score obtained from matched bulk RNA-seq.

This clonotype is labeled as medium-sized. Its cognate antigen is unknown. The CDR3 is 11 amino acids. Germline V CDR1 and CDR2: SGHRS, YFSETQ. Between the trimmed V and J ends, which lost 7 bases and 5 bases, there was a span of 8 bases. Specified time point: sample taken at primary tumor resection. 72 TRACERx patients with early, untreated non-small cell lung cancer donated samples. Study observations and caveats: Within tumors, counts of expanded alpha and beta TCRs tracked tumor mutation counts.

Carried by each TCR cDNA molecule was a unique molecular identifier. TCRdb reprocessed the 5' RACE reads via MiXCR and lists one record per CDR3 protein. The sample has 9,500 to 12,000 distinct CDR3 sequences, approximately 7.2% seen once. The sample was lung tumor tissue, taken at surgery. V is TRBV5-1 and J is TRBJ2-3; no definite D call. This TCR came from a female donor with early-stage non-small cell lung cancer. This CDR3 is CASALGDTQYF. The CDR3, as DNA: TGCGCCAGCGCTTTAGGAGATACGCAGTATTTT.